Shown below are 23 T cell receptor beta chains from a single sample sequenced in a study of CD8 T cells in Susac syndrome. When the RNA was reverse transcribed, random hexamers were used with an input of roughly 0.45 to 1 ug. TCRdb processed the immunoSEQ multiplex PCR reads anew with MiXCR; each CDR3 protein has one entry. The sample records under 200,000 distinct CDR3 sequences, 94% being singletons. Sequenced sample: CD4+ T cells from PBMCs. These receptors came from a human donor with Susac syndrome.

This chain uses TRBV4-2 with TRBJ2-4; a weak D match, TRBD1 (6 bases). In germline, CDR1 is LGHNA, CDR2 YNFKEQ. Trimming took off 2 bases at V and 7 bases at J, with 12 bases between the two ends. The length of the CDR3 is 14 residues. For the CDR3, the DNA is TGTGCCAGCAGCCAAACAGGACAGAGGAACATTCAGTACTTC. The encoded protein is CASSQTGQRNIQYF.

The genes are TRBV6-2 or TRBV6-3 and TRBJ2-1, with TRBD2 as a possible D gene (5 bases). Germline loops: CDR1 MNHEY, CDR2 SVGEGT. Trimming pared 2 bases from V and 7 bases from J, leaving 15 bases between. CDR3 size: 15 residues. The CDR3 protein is CASSYGPEGRNEQFF. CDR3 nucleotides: TGTGCCAGCAGTTACGGCCCAGAGGGTAGGAATGAGCAGTTCTTC.

The CDR3 DNA sequence: TGTGCCAGCAGCGTAGCCGGGGGGGCCGGGAACACTGAAGCTTTCTTT. Encoded protein: CASSVAGGAGNTEAFF. The rearrangement uses TRBV9 and TRBJ1-1, with a tentative D call TRBD1 (6 bases). Between the trimmed V and J ends, which lost 0 bases and 1 base, there was a span of 13 bases. The CDR3 length is 16 residues. Germline CDR1 and CDR2: SGDLS and YYNGEE.

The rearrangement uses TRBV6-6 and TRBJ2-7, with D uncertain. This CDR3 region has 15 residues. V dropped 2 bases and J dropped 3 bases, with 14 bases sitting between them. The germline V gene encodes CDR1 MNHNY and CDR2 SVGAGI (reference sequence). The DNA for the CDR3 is TGTGCCAGCAGTTACGCTCTACCAAACTACTACGAGCAGTACTTC. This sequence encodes CASSYALPNYYEQYF.

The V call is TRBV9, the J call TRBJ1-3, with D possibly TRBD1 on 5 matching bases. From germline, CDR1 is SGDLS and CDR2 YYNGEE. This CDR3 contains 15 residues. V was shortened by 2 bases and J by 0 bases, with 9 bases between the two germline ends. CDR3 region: CASSVEGSSGNTIYF. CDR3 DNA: TGTGCCAGCAGCGTGGAGGGGAGCTCTGGAAACACCATATATTTT.

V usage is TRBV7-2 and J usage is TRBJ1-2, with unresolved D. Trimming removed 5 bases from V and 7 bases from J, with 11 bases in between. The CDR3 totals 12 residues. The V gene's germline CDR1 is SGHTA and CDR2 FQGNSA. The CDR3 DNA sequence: TGTGCCAGCAGCCCTCGGGAGAGTGGCTACACCTTC. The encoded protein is CASSPRESGYTF.

The DNA of the CDR3 is TGTGCCAGCAGCTTGGAAGGGAGCATGAGGGACATGGAGACCCAGTACTTC. Protein product: CASSLEGSMRDMETQYF. The J gene is TRBJ2-5, the V gene TRBV5-6; D may be TRBD1 (6 bases). V was clipped by 0 bases and J by 5 bases, with 20 bases between them. Germline values: CDR1 SGHDT, CDR2 YYEEEE. CDR3 length equals 17 residues. The whole variable domain, remainder taken from reference TRBV5-6 and TRBJ2-5, is DAGVTQSPTHLIKTRGQQVTLRCSPKSGHDTVSWYQQALGQGPQFIFQYYEEEERQRGNFPDRFSGHQFPNYSSELNVNALLLGDSALYLCASSLEGSMRDMETQYFGPGTRLLVL.

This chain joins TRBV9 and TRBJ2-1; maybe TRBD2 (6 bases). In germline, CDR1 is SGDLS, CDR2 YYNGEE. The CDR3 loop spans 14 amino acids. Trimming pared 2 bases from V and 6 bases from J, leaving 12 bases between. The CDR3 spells CASSVETRANEQFF. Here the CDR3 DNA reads TGTGCCAGCAGCGTGGAGACTAGAGCCAATGAGCAGTTCTTC.

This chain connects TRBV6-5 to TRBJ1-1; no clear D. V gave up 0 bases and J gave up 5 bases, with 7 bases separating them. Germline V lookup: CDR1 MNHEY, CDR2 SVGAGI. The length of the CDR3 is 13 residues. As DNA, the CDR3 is TGTGCCAGCAGTTACTCGAGGAAAACTGAAGCTTTCTTT. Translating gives CASSYSRKTEAFF.

CDR3 protein: CASGRTSGTPELFF. For the CDR3, the DNA is TGTGCCAGCGGCCGGACTAGCGGGACCCCAGAGCTGTTTTTT. The rearrangement links TRBV2 to TRBJ2-2; TRBD2 matches at 12 bases. The germline V gene encodes CDR1 SNHLY and CDR2 FYNNEI. The CDR3 contains 14 residues. V lost 8 bases, J lost 11 bases, and 9 bases stayed unmatched. The whole variable domain, filled in from reference TRBV2 and TRBJ2-2, reads EPEVTQTPSHQVTQMGQEVILRCVPISNHLYFYWYRQILGQKVEFLVSFYNNEISEKSEIFDDQFSVERPDGSNFTLKIRSTKLEDSAMYFCASGRTSGTPELFFGEGSRLTVL.

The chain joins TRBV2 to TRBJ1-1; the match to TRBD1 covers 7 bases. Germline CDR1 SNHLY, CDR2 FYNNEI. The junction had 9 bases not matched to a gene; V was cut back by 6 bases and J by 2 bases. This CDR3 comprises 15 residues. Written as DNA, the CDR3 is TGTGCCAGCAGGGGGGACAGCCCCGCAAACACTGAAGCTTTCTTT. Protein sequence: CASRGDSPANTEAFF.

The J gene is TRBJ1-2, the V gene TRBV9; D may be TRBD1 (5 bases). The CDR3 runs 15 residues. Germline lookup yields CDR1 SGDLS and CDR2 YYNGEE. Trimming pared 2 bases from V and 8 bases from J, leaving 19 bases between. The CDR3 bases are TGTGCCAGCAGCGTTCTTCAAGACGCAGGGCACGGCTACACCTTC. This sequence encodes CASSVLQDAGHGYTF.

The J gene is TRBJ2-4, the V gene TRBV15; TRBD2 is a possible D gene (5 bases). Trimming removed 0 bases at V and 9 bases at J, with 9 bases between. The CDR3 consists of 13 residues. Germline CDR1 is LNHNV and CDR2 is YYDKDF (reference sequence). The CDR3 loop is CATSRDRDTIQYF. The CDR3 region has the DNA TGTGCCACCAGCAGAGATCGGGATACCATTCAGTACTTC.

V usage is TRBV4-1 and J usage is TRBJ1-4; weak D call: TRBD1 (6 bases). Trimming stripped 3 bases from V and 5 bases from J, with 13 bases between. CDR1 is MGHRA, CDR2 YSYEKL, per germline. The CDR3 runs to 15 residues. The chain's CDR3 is CASSQDSWGNEKLFF. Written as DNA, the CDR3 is TGCGCCAGCAGCCAGGACAGCTGGGGGAATGAAAAACTGTTTTTT.

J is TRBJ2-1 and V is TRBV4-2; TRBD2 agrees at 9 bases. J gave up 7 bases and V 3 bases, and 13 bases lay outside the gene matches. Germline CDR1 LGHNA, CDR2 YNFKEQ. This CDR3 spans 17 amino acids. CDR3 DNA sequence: TGTGCCAGCAGCCACAGGAGGAGCGGGGGGACGGGGAATGAGCAGTTCTTC. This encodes CASSHRRSGGTGNEQFF.

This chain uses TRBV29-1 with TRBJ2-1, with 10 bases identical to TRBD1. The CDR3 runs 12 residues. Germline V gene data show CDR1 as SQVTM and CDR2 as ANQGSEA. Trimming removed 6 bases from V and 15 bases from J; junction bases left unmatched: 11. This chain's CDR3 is CSVKGTGVRRFF. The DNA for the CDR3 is TGCAGCGTCAAGGGGACAGGGGTTCGTCGGTTCTTC.

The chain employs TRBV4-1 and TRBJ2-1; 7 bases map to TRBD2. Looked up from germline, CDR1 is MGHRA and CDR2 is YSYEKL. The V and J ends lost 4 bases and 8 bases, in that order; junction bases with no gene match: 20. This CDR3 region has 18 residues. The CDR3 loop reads CASSLRGSGDRPGDEQFF. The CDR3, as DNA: TGCGCCAGCAGCCTCCGCGGAAGCGGGGACCGACCGGGCGATGAGCAGTTCTTC.

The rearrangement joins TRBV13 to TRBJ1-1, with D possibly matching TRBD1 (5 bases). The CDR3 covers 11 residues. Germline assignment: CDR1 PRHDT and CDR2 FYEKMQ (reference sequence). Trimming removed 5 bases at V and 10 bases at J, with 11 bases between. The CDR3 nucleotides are TGTGCCAGCAGCGTCCGTAGGGGAGCTTTCTTT. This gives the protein CASSVRRGAFF. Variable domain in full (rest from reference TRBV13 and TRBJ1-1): AAGVIQSPRHLIKEKRETATLKCYPIPRHDTVYWYQQGPGQDPQFLISFYEKMQSDKGSIPDRFSAQQFSDYHSELNMSSLELGDSALYFCASSVRRGAFFGQGTRLTVV.

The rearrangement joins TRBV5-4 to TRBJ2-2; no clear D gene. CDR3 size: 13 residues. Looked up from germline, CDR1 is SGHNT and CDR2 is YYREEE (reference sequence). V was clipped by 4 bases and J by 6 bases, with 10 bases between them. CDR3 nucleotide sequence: TGTGCCAGCAGCCCCGTTCCCCCCGGGGAGCTGTTTTTT. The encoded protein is CASSPVPPGELFF.

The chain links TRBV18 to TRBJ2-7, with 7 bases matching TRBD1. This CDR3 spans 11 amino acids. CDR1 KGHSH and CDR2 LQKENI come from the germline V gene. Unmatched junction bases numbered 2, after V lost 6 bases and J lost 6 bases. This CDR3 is CASSSGGEQYF. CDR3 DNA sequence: TGTGCCAGCTCGTCAGGGGGCGAGCAGTACTTC. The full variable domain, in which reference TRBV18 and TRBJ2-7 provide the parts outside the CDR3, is NAGVMQNPRHLVRRRGQEARLRCSPMKGHSHVYWYRQLPEEGLKFMVYLQKENIIDESGMPKERFSAEFPKEGPSILRIQQVVRGDSAAYFCASSSGGEQYFGPGTRLTVT.

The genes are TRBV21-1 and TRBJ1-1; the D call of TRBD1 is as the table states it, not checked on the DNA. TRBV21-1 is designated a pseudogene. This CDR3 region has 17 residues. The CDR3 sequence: CASSNLSLDRENTEAFF. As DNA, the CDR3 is TGTGCCAGCAGCAATCTGAGCTTGGACAGAGAGAACACTGAAGCTTTCTTT.

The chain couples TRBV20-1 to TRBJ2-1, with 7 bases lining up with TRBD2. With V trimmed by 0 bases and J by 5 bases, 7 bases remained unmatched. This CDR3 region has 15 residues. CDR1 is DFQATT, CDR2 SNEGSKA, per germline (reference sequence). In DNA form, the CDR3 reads TGCAGTGCTAGAGACCCGAGTGCGGGGGACAATGAGCAGTTCTTC. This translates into CSARDPSAGDNEQFF.

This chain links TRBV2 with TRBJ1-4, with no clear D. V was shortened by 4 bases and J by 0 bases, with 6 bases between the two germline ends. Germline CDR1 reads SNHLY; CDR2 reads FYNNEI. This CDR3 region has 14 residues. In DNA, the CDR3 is TGTGCCAGCAGTGTATTTGCAACTAATGAAAAACTGTTTTTT. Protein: CASSVFATNEKLFF.